These 22 T cell receptor beta chains originate from one sample sequenced in a study of response to subunit inactivated influenza vaccine. TCRdb reprocessed the RT-PCR reads via MiXCR and lists one record per CDR3 protein. The data hold about 570,000 distinct CDR3 sequences, with 10% to 12% observed a single time. A further study also used this sample, focusing on T cells expressing NK-cell markers. This second study notes: Beta-chain TCR cDNA was generated via 5'RACE template switching with UMIs.

This specimen consisted of PBMCs from blood, obtained on the day of vaccination. These receptors were obtained from a man in his fifties who received an inactivated influenza vaccine.

There are a few counts of this clonotype. V usage is TRBV5-1 and J usage is TRBJ2-1; TRBD2 matches at 9 bases. CDR1 and CDR2 from the germline V gene are SGHRS and YFSETQ. V lost 3 bases, J lost 4 bases, and 8 bases stayed unmatched. This CDR3 region has 16 residues. The CDR3 is CASSSGSSGDYNEQFF. The DNA for the CDR3 is TGCGCCAGCAGCTCCGGTTCTAGCGGGGATTACAATGAGCAGTTCTTC. Based on the CDR3 plus reference TRBV5-1 and TRBJ2-1, the full variable domain is KAGVTQTPRYLIKTRGQQVTLSCSPISGHRSVSWYQQTPGQGLQFLFEYFSETQRNKGNFPGRFSGRQFSNSRSEMNVSTLELGDSALYLCASSSGSSGDYNEQFFGPGTRLTVL.

In this sample, this clonotype turned up a few times. J is TRBJ2-7 and V is TRBV3-1; 7 bases are a match to TRBD1. J gave up 0 bases and V 3 bases, and 8 bases lay outside the gene matches. The CDR3 is made up of 16 amino acids. Germline CDR1 and CDR2: LGHDT and YNNKEL (reference sequence). The CDR3 region has the DNA TGTGCCAGCAGCCATTGGACAGGTTCAACCTCCTACGAGCAGTACTTC. This translates into CASSHWTGSTSYEQYF.

This clonotype was detected a few times. The chain has TRBV18 and TRBJ2-4, with D perhaps given as TRBD1 or TRBD2 (7 bases each). Germline loops: CDR1 KGHSH, CDR2 LQKENI. The CDR3 runs 20 residues. The germline V and J ends were trimmed by 2 bases and 0 bases, with 23 bases remaining between them. DNA of the CDR3: TGTGCCAGCTCACCATACACCGGGGGGACAGAACATTTAGCCAAAAACATTCAGTACTTC. This encodes CASSPYTGGTEHLAKNIQYF.

This clonotype was detected a few times. V gene TRBV7-9 combines with J gene TRBJ1-2; 7 nucleotides line up with TRBD1. The trim removed 2 bases at V and 8 bases at J, leaving 11 bases unmatched. Germline V gene lookup returns CDR1 SEHNR and CDR2 FQNEAQ (reference sequence). There are 15 residues in the CDR3. CDR3 sequence reads: CASSLPRRQGQGYTF. The DNA of the CDR3 is TGTGCCAGCAGCTTACCCCGACGGCAGGGACAGGGCTACACCTTC. The full variable domain, with the rest looked up from reference TRBV7-9 and TRBJ1-2, is DTGVSQNPRHKITKRGQNVTFRCDPISEHNRLYWYRQTLGQGPEFLTYFQNEAQLEKSRLLSDRFSAERPKGSFSTLEIQRTEQGDSAMYLCASSLPRRQGQGYTFGSGTRLTVV.

This clonotype has only a few counts. This chain joins TRBV2 and TRBJ2-7; TRBD1 matches 7 bases. The ends lost 7 bases at V and 3 bases at J; junction bases unmatched: 9. Germline V CDR1 and CDR2: SNHLY, FYNNEI. The CDR3 is 14 amino acids. For the CDR3, the DNA is TGTGCCAGCACCAGGGGGACGGACCTCTACGAGCAGTACTTC. Protein product: CASTRGTDLYEQYF. Together with reference TRBV2 and TRBJ2-7, the CDR3 gives the full variable domain: EPEVTQTPSHQVTQMGQEVILRCVPISNHLYFYWYRQILGQKVEFLVSFYNNEISEKSEIFDDQFSVERPDGSNFTLKIRSTKLEDSAMYFCASTRGTDLYEQYFGPGTRLTVT.

This clonotype was seen repeatedly, ten times or more. This sequence joins TRBV6-2 or TRBV6-3 and TRBJ1-1, with a tentative D call TRBD1 (5 bases). The CDR3 totals 15 residues. Per the germline V gene, CDR1 is MNHEY and CDR2 is SVGEGT. V was cut by 5 bases and J by 5 bases, with 18 bases left in between. CDR3 amino acids: CASSARAGRGTEAFF. CDR3 nucleotides: TGTGCCAGCAGTGCCCGAGCGGGGCGAGGGACTGAAGCTTTCTTT.

This clonotype was seen a few times. This CDR3 reads CASSNRPSRQYF. The CDR3 nucleotides read TGTGCCAGCAGCAACCGCCCTAGCCGGCAGTACTTC. The chain has TRBV11-2 and TRBJ2-7, with D perhaps TRBD2 (5 bases). Germline CDR1 reads SGHAT; CDR2 reads FQNNGV. Trimming removed 5 bases at V and 9 bases at J, with 14 bases between. This CDR3 has 12 amino acids.

V gene TRBV9 combines with J gene TRBJ2-5; D possibly corresponds to TRBD2 (6 bases). Deletions cut 0 bases from V and 5 bases from J, with 14 bases between. Germline CDR1 is SGDLS and CDR2 is YYNGEE. The CDR3 is made up of 15 amino acids. The CDR3 region has the DNA TGTGCCAGCAGCGTAGATCTGGGGGGATTGGAGACCCAGTACTTC. Translating gives CASSVDLGGLETQYF.

CDR3 DNA: TGCAGTGCTAGATTTATCGGGAGGCAGGAGACCCAGTACTTC. Translated: CSARFIGRQETQYF. V and J are TRBV20-1 and TRBJ2-5, with 7 bases matching TRBD2. The V gene's germline CDR1 is DFQATT and CDR2 SNEGSKA (reference sequence). J was trimmed by 5 bases and V by 2 bases; bases with no gene match: 8. The CDR3 is made up of 14 amino acids.

The rearrangement uses TRBV20-1 and TRBJ2-3, with D hard to call. Between the trimmed V and J ends, which lost 0 bases and 0 bases, there was a span of 10 bases. There are 15 residues in the CDR3. Per germline, CDR1 DFQATT and CDR2 SNEGSKA (reference sequence). CDR3 sequence (DNA): TGCAGTGCTAGAGATCCTGGCACTAGCACAGATACGCAGTATTTT. This translates into CSARDPGTSTDTQYF.

This clonotype was observed a handful of times. The chain uses TRBV20-1 and TRBJ2-5; D unclear. This CDR3 has 13 amino acids. The ends were cut back, 5 bases at V and 1 base at J, with 11 bases in the middle. Germline V CDR1 and CDR2: DFQATT, SNEGSKA (reference sequence). In DNA, the CDR3 is TGCAGTGCTGCCGGGCCTCTCCAAGAGACCCAGTACTTC. Its protein is CSAAGPLQETQYF.

This clonotype was detected only a few times. The chain's CDR3 is CASSLGQAGAYNEQFF. The DNA for the CDR3 is TGTGCCAGCAGCCTAGGCCAAGCGGGAGCGTACAATGAGCAGTTCTTC. The chain joins TRBV4-2 to TRBJ2-1; TRBD2 matches 8 bases. The germline V gene encodes CDR1 LGHNA and CDR2 YNFKEQ. With V trimmed by 4 bases and J by 4 bases, 9 bases remained unmatched. The CDR3 is made up of 16 amino acids.

In this sample, this clonotype turned up many times. J is TRBJ2-3 and V is TRBV6-5, with TRBD2 matching 7 bases. V shed 4 bases and J 0 bases; nucleotides not matched to a gene: 4. CDR1 is MNHEY and CDR2 is SVGAGI in the germline V gene. The CDR3 contains 15 residues. CDR3 sequence: CASSLSGVSTDTQYF. CDR3 bases: TGTGCCAGCAGTTTAAGCGGGGTTAGCACAGATACGCAGTATTTT.

The chain recombines TRBV6-5 with TRBJ2-5; the D call may be TRBD1 or TRBD2 (5 bases each). CDR1 MNHEY and CDR2 SVGAGI come from the germline V gene. The CDR3 runs to 14 residues. The V gene lost 2 bases and the J gene lost 3 bases, with 10 bases spanning the gap. CDR3 amino acids: CASSYEGPKETQYF. The CDR3 DNA follows: TGTGCCAGCAGTTACGAGGGACCCAAAGAGACCCAGTACTTC.

The chain is built from TRBV10-3 and TRBJ2-7, with D possibly TRBD1 on 6 matching bases. The CDR3 loop spans 18 amino acids. Trimming took 3 bases from V and 0 from J, leaving 21 bases between them. CDR1 is ENHRY, CDR2 SYGVKD, per germline. CDR3 in amino acids: CAISDPGPGDLSSYEQYF. CDR3 sequence (DNA): TGTGCCATCAGTGACCCAGGTCCAGGGGACCTAAGCTCCTACGAGCAGTACTTC.

V is TRBV5-1 and J is TRBJ2-2; D could derive from TRBD1 or TRBD2 (5 bases each). The CDR3 runs 16 residues. Germline V lookup: CDR1 SGHRS, CDR2 YFSETQ. Trimming pared 1 base from V and 5 bases from J, leaving 15 bases between. CDR3 loop: CASSLRGTRSTGELFF. CDR3 DNA: TGCGCCAGCAGCTTGCGAGGGACGAGAAGTACCGGGGAGCTGTTTTTT.

The rearrangement uses TRBV29-1 and TRBJ2-7; the D gene is possibly TRBD1 (5 bases). Trimming shortened V by 4 bases and J by 3 bases, and 13 bases separated the two germline ends. The germline V gene encodes CDR1 SQVTM and CDR2 ANQGSEA. CDR3 size: 13 residues. The CDR3 spells CSVGGDSFYEQYF. CDR3 in DNA: TGCAGCGTTGGCGGAGACAGCTTCTACGAGCAGTACTTC.

This clonotype was detected only a few times. The rearrangement links TRBV21-1 to TRBJ2-5; the table's D call, TRBD2, has no DNA check behind it. TRBV21-1 is annotated as a pseudogene. This CDR3 comprises 16 residues. The DNA of the CDR3 is TGTGCCAGCAGCAAATCTCTAGCGGGGGACCAAGAGACCCAGTACTTC. Translated: CASSKSLAGDQETQYF.

The chain carries TRBV9 and TRBJ1-2, with D maybe TRBD1 (5 bases). The germline CDR1 and CDR2 sequences are SGDLS and YYNGEE. Trimming removed 0 bases from V and 8 bases from J, with 14 bases in between. The CDR3 consists of 14 residues. The CDR3 nucleotides are TGTGCCAGCAGCGTAGATCGCCAGGGTAAGGGCTACACCTTC. It codes for CASSVDRQGKGYTF.

This clonotype was detected a few times. The rearrangement uses TRBV20-1 and TRBJ2-1; 9 positions agree with TRBD2. CDR1 and CDR2 (germline): DFQATT, SNEGSKA (reference sequence). The length of the CDR3 is 15 residues. V shed 0 bases and J 8 bases; nucleotides not matched to a gene: 8. CDR3 sequence reads: CSARDRLAAFYEQFF. CDR3 coding DNA: TGCAGTGCTAGAGATAGACTAGCGGCGTTCTATGAGCAGTTCTTC.

The chain uses TRBV6-2 or TRBV6-3 and TRBJ1-6; D is ambiguous. V lost 8 bases and J 12 bases, leaving 20 bases between the germline ends. Germline V CDR1 and CDR2: MNHEY, SVGEGT. This CDR3 spans 14 amino acids. The CDR3 DNA reads TGTGCCAGCCAAGAAATAGGACGGAGGCGACCCCTCCACTTT. Translated, it gives CASQEIGRRRPLHF.

V usage is TRBV7-2 and J usage is TRBJ2-7; D remains unclear. This CDR3 region has 11 residues. Trimming removed 5 bases at V and 7 bases at J, with 9 bases between. Germline V gene sequence: CDR1 SGHTA, CDR2 FQGNSA. Here the CDR3 DNA reads TGTGCCAGCAGCGCTAGTAGAGAGCAGTACTTC. Its translation: CASSASREQYF.